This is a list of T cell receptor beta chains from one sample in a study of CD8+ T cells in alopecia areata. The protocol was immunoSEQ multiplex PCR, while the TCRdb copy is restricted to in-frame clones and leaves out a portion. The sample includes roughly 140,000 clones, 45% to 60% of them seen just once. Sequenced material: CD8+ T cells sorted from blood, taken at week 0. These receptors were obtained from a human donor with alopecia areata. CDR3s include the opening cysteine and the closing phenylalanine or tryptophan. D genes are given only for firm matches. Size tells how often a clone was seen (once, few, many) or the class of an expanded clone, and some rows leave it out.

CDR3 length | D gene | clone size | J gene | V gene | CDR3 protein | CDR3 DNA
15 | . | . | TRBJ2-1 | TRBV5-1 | CASSAPGGLGNEQFF | TGCGCCAGCAGCGCCCCCGGGGGCCTAGGGAATGAGCAGTTCTTC
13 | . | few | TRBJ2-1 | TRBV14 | CASSQGLLNEQFF | TGTGCCAGCAGCCAAGGTCTGTTAAATGAGCAGTTCTTC
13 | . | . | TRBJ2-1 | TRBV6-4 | CASSDSLYNEQFF | TGTGCCAGCAGTGACTCGCTTTATAATGAGCAGTTCTTC
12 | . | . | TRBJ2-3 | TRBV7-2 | CASSLSPDTQYF | TGTGCCAGCAGCTTATCCCCAGATACGCAGTATTTT
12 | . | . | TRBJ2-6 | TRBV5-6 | CASTTGANVLTF | TGTGCCAGCACCACAGGGGCCAACGTCCTGACTTTC
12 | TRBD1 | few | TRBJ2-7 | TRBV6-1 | CASTDRAHEQYF | TGTGCCAGCACCGACAGGGCGCACGAGCAGTACTTC
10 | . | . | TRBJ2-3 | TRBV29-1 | CSVPGVPQYF | TGCAGCGTCCCGGGGGTGCCGCAGTATTTT
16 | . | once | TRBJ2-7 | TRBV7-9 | CASSRPRTNNVYEQYF | TGTGCCAGCAGCCGCCCCCGAACCAACAATGTCTACGAGCAGTACTTC
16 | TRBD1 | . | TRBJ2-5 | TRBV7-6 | CASSLVGLTGGRGVDF | TGTGCCAGCAGCTTAGTGGGTTTGACAGGGGGGCGCGGAGTGGACTTC
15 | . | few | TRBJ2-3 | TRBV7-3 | CASSLTAGLADTQYF | TGTGCCAGCAGCTTAACCGCGGGTCTGGCAGATACGCAGTATTTT
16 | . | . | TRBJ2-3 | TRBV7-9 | CASSTWDRFTPDTQYF | TGTGCCAGCAGCACCTGGGACCGATTCACCCCAGATACGCAGTATTTT
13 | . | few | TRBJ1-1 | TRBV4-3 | CASSQRVGDEAFF | TGCGCCAGCAGCCAAAGGGTGGGGGATGAAGCTTTCTTT
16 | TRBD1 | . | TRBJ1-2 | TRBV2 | CASSSEARQGGSGYTF | TGTGCCAGCAGTTCTGAGGCGAGACAGGGTGGTAGTGGCTACACCTTC
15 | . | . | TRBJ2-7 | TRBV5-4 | CASSYRGGGPYEQYF | TGTGCCAGCAGCTACCGAGGAGGGGGTCCCTACGAGCAGTACTTC
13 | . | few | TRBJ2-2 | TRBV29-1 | CSVGRVNTGELFF | TGCAGCGTTGGGAGGGTGAACACCGGGGAGCTGTTTTTT
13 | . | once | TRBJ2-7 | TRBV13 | CASSRDSGYEQYF | TGTGCCAGCAGCAGGGACTCTGGTTACGAGCAGTACTTC
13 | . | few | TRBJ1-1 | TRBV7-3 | CASSWTENTEAFF | TGTGCCAGCAGCTGGACAGAGAACACTGAAGCTTTCTTT
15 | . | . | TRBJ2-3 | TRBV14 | CASSPAGTRPDTQYF | TGTGCCAGCAGCCCAGCCGGGACCAGGCCAGATACGCAGTATTTT
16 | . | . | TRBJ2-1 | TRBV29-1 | CSVAEQGTFSYNEQFF | TGCAGCGTTGCCGAGCAGGGTACTTTCTCCTACAATGAGCAGTTCTTC
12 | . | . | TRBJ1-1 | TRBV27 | CASSPGVTEAFF | TGTGCCAGCAGTCCAGGGGTAACTGAAGCTTTCTTT
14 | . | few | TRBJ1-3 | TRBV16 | CASSATVSGNTKYF | TGTGCCAGCAGCGCGACAGTCTCTGGAAACACCAAATATTTT
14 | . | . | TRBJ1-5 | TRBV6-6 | CASSYTGGGRPQHF | TGTGCCAGCAGTTACACCGGCGGGGGACGGCCCCAGCATTTT
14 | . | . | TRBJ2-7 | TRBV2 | CATPRDSHPDEQYF | TGTGCCACCCCTCGGGACTCCCATCCGGACGAGCAGTACTTC
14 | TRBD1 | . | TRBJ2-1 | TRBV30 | CAWTGTGGFNEQFF | TGTGCCTGGACCGGGACAGGGGGCTTCAATGAGCAGTTCTTC
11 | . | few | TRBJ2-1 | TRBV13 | CASSLSNEQFF | TGTGCCAGCAGCTTATCCAATGAGCAGTTCTTC